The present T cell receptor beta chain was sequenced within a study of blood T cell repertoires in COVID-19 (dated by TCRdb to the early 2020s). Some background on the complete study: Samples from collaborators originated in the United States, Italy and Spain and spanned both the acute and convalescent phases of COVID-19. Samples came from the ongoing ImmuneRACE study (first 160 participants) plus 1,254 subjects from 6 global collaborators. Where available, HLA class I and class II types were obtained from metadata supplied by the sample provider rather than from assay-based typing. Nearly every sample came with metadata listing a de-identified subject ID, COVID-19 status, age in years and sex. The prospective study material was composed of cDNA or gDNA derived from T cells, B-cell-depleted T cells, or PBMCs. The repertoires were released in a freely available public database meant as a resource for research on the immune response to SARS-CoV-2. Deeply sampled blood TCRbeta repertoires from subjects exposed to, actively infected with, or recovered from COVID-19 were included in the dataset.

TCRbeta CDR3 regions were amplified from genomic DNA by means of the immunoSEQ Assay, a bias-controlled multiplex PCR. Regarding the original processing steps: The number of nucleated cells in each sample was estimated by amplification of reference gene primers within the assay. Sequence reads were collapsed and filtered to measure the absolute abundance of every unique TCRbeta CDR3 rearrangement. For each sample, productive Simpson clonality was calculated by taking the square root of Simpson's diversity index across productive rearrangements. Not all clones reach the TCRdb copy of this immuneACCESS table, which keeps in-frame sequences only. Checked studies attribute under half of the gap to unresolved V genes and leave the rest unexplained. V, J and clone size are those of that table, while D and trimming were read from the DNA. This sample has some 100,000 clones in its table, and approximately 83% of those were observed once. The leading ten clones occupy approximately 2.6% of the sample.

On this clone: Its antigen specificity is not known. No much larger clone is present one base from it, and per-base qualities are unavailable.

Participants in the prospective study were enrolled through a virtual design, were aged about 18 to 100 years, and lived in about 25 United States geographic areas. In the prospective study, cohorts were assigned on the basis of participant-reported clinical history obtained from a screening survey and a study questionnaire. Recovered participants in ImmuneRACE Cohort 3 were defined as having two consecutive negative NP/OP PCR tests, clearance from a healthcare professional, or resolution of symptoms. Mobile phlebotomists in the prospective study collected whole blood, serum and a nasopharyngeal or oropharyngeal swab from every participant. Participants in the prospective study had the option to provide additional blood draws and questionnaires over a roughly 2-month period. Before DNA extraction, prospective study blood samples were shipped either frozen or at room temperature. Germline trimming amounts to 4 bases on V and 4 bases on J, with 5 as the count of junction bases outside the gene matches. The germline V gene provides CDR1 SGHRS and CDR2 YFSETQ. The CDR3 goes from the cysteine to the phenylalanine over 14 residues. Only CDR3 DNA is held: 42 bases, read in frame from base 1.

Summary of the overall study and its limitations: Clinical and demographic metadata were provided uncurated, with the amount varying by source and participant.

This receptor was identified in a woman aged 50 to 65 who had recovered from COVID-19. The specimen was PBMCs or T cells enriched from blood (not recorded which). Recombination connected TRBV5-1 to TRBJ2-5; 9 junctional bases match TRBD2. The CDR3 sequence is CASSQGTSRETQYF. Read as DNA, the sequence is TGCGCCAGCAGCCAAGGGACTAGCAGAGAGACCCAGTACTTC.